This passage covers 6 T cell receptor beta chains from one sample sequenced in a study of siplizumab effects on memory and regulatory T cells (dated by TCRdb to between 2017 and 2020). The method was the immunoSEQ multiplex PCR assay. Drawn from immuneACCESS, this table holds only the in-frame rearrangements with V and J called that TCRdb kept. Clones are partly lost; checked studies trace under half to an unresolved V gene and leave the rest unexplained. The sample table holds around 86,000 clones, of which around 94% were seen once. The ten largest account for over 0.25% of the sample. Sequenced material: non-Treg CD4+ T cells sorted from blood. The cell subset or site tag for this specimen amounts to: FACS-sorted unstimulated CD4+ non-regulatory T cells. All receptors derive from a human donor in good health.

This clone was recorded once. The chain combines TRBV11-2 with TRBJ1-4; D unresolved. Germline values: CDR1 SGHAT, CDR2 FQNNGV. The CDR3 has 13 residues. Trimming stripped 4 bases from V and 4 bases from J, with 7 bases between. The CDR3 DNA follows: TGTGCCAGCAGCTCGTGGAATAATGAAAAACTGTTTTTT. Translating gives CASSSWNNEKLFF.

This clone occurred once. This sequence joins TRBV7-2 and TRBJ2-2; either TRBD1 or TRBD2 may fit D (6 bases each). This CDR3 comprises 14 residues. From germline, CDR1 is SGHTA and CDR2 FQGNSA. V lost 5 bases and J 5 bases, leaving 12 bases between the germline ends. Here the CDR3 reads CASSLRGRTGELFF. Written as DNA, the CDR3 is TGTGCCAGCAGCCTTAGGGGGAGGACCGGGGAGCTGTTTTTT. Complete variable domain (other parts from reference TRBV7-2 and TRBJ2-2): GAGVSQSPSNKVTEKGKDVELRCDPISGHTALYWYRQSLGQGLEFLIYFQGNSAPDKSGLPSDRFSAERTGGSVSTLTIQRTQQEDSAVYLCASSLRGRTGELFFGEGSRLTVL.

CDR3 coding DNA: TGTGCCAGCAGCTTAGTGGTCCGGCAGGGCGGGAAGACCCAGTACTTC. This sequence encodes CASSLVVRQGGKTQYF. The gene calls are TRBV7-9 and TRBJ2-5; D may be TRBD2 (6 bases). Germline V gene sequence: CDR1 SEHNR, CDR2 FQNEAQ (reference sequence). The CDR3 sequence is 16 residues long. V was shortened by 1 base and J by 6 bases, with 18 bases between the two germline ends.

This rearrangement joins TRBV30 to TRBJ2-7, with 12 bases identical to TRBD2. Trimming at V came to 0 bases and at J to 7 bases, leaving 10 bases not matched to a gene. This CDR3 spans 16 amino acids. Germline CDR1 and CDR2: GTSNPN and SVGIG (reference sequence). In DNA form, the CDR3 reads TGTGCCTGGAGTGTACTGACTAGCGGGAGATCGAGTGAGCAGTACTTC. This sequence encodes CAWSVLTSGRSSEQYF.

The chain joins TRBV5-1 to TRBJ2-3, with 11 bases matching TRBD2. The CDR3 is 15 residues long. With 1 base clipped from V and 7 bases from J, the junction kept 5 bases outside the gene matches. The germline gives CDR1 SGHRS, CDR2 YFSETQ. The CDR3 loop is CASSLLTSGGNTQYF. The CDR3 DNA reads as TGCGCCAGCAGCTTGCTCACTAGCGGGGGAAATACGCAGTATTTT.

J is TRBJ2-7 and V is TRBV10-3, with D perhaps assigned TRBD1 or TRBD2 (5 bases each). This CDR3 is built from 13 residues. From germline, CDR1 is ENHRY and CDR2 SYGVKD. Trimming cost V 4 bases and J 5 bases, with 12 bases left between them. The CDR3 protein is CAISGAGTDEQYF. For the CDR3, the DNA is TGTGCCATCAGTGGGGCAGGGACGGACGAGCAGTACTTC.